Listed below are T cell receptor beta chains from one sample, sequenced in a study of blood T cell repertoires in COVID-19. The data were produced by immunoSEQ multiplex PCR, yet TCRdb's version contains in-frame clones alone and is incomplete. The data contain about 300,000 clones, around 86% of them singletons. The sequenced material came from peripheral blood. These receptors were collected from a woman aged 50 to 65 with acute or convalescent COVID-19. The CDR3 runs from the conserved cysteine through the conserved F or W. A D gene is named only where the DNA matches it firmly. Only some rows state a clone size, as once, few, many or a class for expanded clones.

J gene: TRBJ2-5; D gene: TRBD1; clone size: NA; V gene: TRBV14; CDR3 length: 13; CDR3 DNA: TGTGCCAGCAGCCAATGGCAGGGGGCGACCCAGTACTTC; CDR3 protein: CASSQWQGATQYF
J gene: TRBJ2-2; D gene: NA; clone size: NA; V gene: TRBV28; CDR3 length: 15; CDR3 DNA: TGTGCCAGCAGAATGGACAGCTCGAACACCGGGGAGCTGTTTTTT; CDR3 protein: CASRMDSSNTGELFF
J gene: TRBJ2-1; D gene: TRBD2; clone size: NA; V gene: TRBV24-1; CDR3 length: 22; CDR3 DNA: TGTGCCACCAGCGGACAGGGCTTCGGGACTAGCGGGAGGTCCCGCTCCTACAATGAGCAGTTCTTC; CDR3 protein: CATSGQGFGTSGRSRSYNEQFF
J gene: TRBJ2-3; D gene: TRBD2; clone size: NA; V gene: TRBV7-6; CDR3 length: 15; CDR3 DNA: TGTGCCAGCAGCTTAGAAGGGAGGGTAACAGATACGCAGTATTTT; CDR3 protein: CASSLEGRVTDTQYF
J gene: TRBJ2-1; D gene: TRBD2; clone size: NA; V gene: TRBV5-1; CDR3 length: 17; CDR3 DNA: TGCGCCAGCAGCTTTTATTGGGAGGGGAGCTCCTACAATGAGCAGTTCTTC; CDR3 protein: CASSFYWEGSSYNEQFF
J gene: TRBJ1-5; D gene: NA; clone size: NA; V gene: TRBV29-1; CDR3 length: 12; CDR3 DNA: TGCAGCGCGGGGACCCAGGGTCAGCCCCAGCATTTT; CDR3 protein: CSAGTQGQPQHF
J gene: TRBJ2-7; D gene: NA; clone size: NA; V gene: TRBV27; CDR3 length: 13; CDR3 DNA: TGTGCCAGCAGTAGGGGCGGAGCCTACGAGCAGTACTTC; CDR3 protein: CASSRGGAYEQYF
J gene: TRBJ1-5; D gene: TRBD1; clone size: NA; V gene: TRBV7-2; CDR3 length: 15; CDR3 DNA: TGTGCCAGCAGCCCTAGGACAGGGGAAAATCAGCCCCAGCATTTT; CDR3 protein: CASSPRTGENQPQHF
J gene: TRBJ2-7; D gene: TRBD2; clone size: NA; V gene: TRBV7-2; CDR3 length: 14; CDR3 DNA: TGTGCCAGCAGCAAATGGACTAGCGACTACGAGCAGTACTTC; CDR3 protein: CASSKWTSDYEQYF
J gene: TRBJ2-7; D gene: TRBD1; clone size: NA; V gene: TRBV5-1; CDR3 length: 15; CDR3 DNA: TGCGCCAGCAGCTCCCCGTGGACAGGGGGCTACGAGCAGTACTTC; CDR3 protein: CASSSPWTGGYEQYF
J gene: TRBJ2-5; D gene: NA; clone size: NA; V gene: TRBV4-2; CDR3 length: 14; CDR3 DNA: TGTGCCAGCAGCCAAGTCCGCAGGGGAGAGACCCAGTACTTC; CDR3 protein: CASSQVRRGETQYF
J gene: TRBJ2-4; D gene: NA; clone size: once; V gene: TRBV4-1; CDR3 length: 19; CDR3 DNA: TGCGCCAGCAGCCAACCGACAGCAGGGATACGTCTAGCCAAAAACATTCAGTACTTC; CDR3 protein: CASSQPTAGIRLAKNIQYF
J gene: TRBJ2-5; D gene: TRBD2; clone size: NA; V gene: TRBV11-2; CDR3 length: 16; CDR3 DNA: TGTGCCAGCAGCTTGGTGACGGGCGGGAGGGCCGGGACCCAGTACTTC; CDR3 protein: CASSLVTGGRAGTQYF
J gene: TRBJ1-2; D gene: NA; clone size: NA; V gene: TRBV27; CDR3 length: 14; CDR3 DNA: TGTGCCAGCAGTCCCCACTCTGCGTTCTATGGCTACACCTTC; CDR3 protein: CASSPHSAFYGYTF
J gene: TRBJ2-1; D gene: TRBD2; clone size: NA; V gene: TRBV19; CDR3 length: 14; CDR3 DNA: TGTGCCAGTAGTATGGGACTACATTACAATGAGCAGTTCTTC; CDR3 protein: CASSMGLHYNEQFF
J gene: TRBJ2-7; D gene: TRBD1; clone size: NA; V gene: TRBV5-4; CDR3 length: 15; CDR3 DNA: TGTGCCAGCAGCTCCGCCGGGACAGGGTACGACGAGCAGTACTTC; CDR3 protein: CASSSAGTGYDEQYF
J gene: TRBJ2-4; D gene: TRBD1; clone size: NA; V gene: TRBV2; CDR3 length: 13; CDR3 DNA: TGTGCCAGCAGTGACAACAGGGGCGACATTCAGTACTTC; CDR3 protein: CASSDNRGDIQYF
J gene: TRBJ2-1; D gene: NA; clone size: NA; V gene: TRBV24-1; CDR3 length: 14; CDR3 DNA: TGTGCCACAGGGGAAGGCGGGGATTACAATGAGCAGTTCTTC; CDR3 protein: CATGEGGDYNEQFF
J gene: TRBJ1-2; D gene: NA; clone size: NA; V gene: TRBV6-1; CDR3 length: 14; CDR3 DNA: TGTGCCAGCAGTGAAGAGTTCCAGGGATATGGCTACACCTTC; CDR3 protein: CASSEEFQGYGYTF
J gene: TRBJ1-1; D gene: NA; clone size: NA; V gene: TRBV5-4; CDR3 length: 16; CDR3 DNA: TGTGCCAGCAGCCCACAGGGAAGAGACGCGGGCACTGAAGCTTTCTTT; CDR3 protein: CASSPQGRDAGTEAFF
J gene: TRBJ2-2; D gene: TRBD2; clone size: NA; V gene: TRBV24-1; CDR3 length: 16; CDR3 DNA: TGTGCCACCAGTGATTACAAGCGGGAGAACACCGGGGAGCTGTTTTTT; CDR3 protein: CATSDYKRENTGELFF
J gene: TRBJ1-2; D gene: NA; clone size: NA; V gene: TRBV29-1; CDR3 length: 12; CDR3 DNA: TGCAGCGTTGAAGGACAGTTGGGGGGCTACACCTTC; CDR3 protein: CSVEGQLGGYTF
J gene: TRBJ2-2; D gene: TRBD2; clone size: NA; V gene: TRBV5-1; CDR3 length: 17; CDR3 DNA: TGCGCCAGCAGCTTGTCCCTAGCGGGGACGGGCACCGGGGAGCTGTTTTTT; CDR3 protein: CASSLSLAGTGTGELFF
J gene: TRBJ2-3; D gene: TRBD1; clone size: NA; V gene: TRBV27; CDR3 length: 15; CDR3 DNA: TGTGCCAGCAGTTTAAACAGGGGGCGTGCAGATACGCAGTATTTT; CDR3 protein: CASSLNRGRADTQYF
J gene: TRBJ2-1; D gene: NA; clone size: NA; V gene: TRBV1; CDR3 length: 17; CDR3 DNA: TGCACCAGCAGCCCCCACCCCCTAGCGGGAGGGTACAATGAGCAGTTCTTC; CDR3 protein: CTSSPHPLAGGYNEQFF
J gene: TRBJ2-5; D gene: NA; clone size: NA; V gene: TRBV6-5; CDR3 length: 13; CDR3 DNA: TGTGCCAGCGAGGAATACAGGGCTGAGACCCAGTACTTC; CDR3 protein: CASEEYRAETQYF
J gene: TRBJ1-1; D gene: TRBD1; clone size: once; V gene: TRBV6-5; CDR3 length: 16; CDR3 DNA: TGTGCCAGCAGTTACGGGGGACAGGGGGAGAACACTGAAGCTTTCTTT; CDR3 protein: CASSYGGQGENTEAFF
J gene: TRBJ2-1; D gene: TRBD2; clone size: NA; V gene: TRBV5-1; CDR3 length: 18; CDR3 DNA: TGCGCCAGCAGCGCCGGGACTAGCGGTCGAGGGGCCTACAATGAGCAGTTCTTC; CDR3 protein: CASSAGTSGRGAYNEQFF
J gene: TRBJ1-6; D gene: NA; clone size: NA; V gene: TRBV6-5; CDR3 length: 14; CDR3 DNA: TGTGCCAGTGGACAGAGCTCCTATAATTCACCCCTCCACTTT; CDR3 protein: CASGQSSYNSPLHF
J gene: TRBJ2-5; D gene: NA; clone size: NA; V gene: TRBV27; CDR3 length: 14; CDR3 DNA: TGTGCCAGCAGTCCCCCCGAGGAGCAAGAGACCCAGTACTTC; CDR3 protein: CASSPPEEQETQYF
J gene: TRBJ1-3; D gene: TRBD1; clone size: NA; V gene: TRBV10-2; CDR3 length: 14; CDR3 DNA: TGCGCCAGCAGGCGGACAGGATCGGGAAACACCATATATTTT; CDR3 protein: CASRRTGSGNTIYF
J gene: TRBJ2-2; D gene: TRBD1; clone size: NA; V gene: TRBV5-1; CDR3 length: 16; CDR3 DNA: TGCGCCAGCAAACCAATATCAGGGGGCAACACCGGGGAGCTGTTTTTT; CDR3 protein: CASKPISGGNTGELFF
J gene: TRBJ2-7; D gene: TRBD1; clone size: NA; V gene: TRBV5-1; CDR3 length: 14; CDR3 DNA: TGCGCCAGCAGCCCAGGACAGGGAAGCCACGAGCAGTACTTC; CDR3 protein: CASSPGQGSHEQYF
J gene: TRBJ2-1; D gene: NA; clone size: NA; V gene: TRBV12-3/TRBV12-4; CDR3 length: 13; CDR3 DNA: TGTGCCAGCAGGCGGGACAGTAACAATGAGCAGTTCTTC; CDR3 protein: CASRRDSNNEQFF
J gene: TRBJ2-3; D gene: NA; clone size: NA; V gene: TRBV5-1; CDR3 length: 17; CDR3 DNA: TGCGCCAGCAGCCCTGAGGGACACACAATAAGCACAGATACGCAGTATTTT; CDR3 protein: CASSPEGHTISTDTQYF
J gene: TRBJ2-3; D gene: TRBD2; clone size: NA; V gene: TRBV5-4; CDR3 length: 16; CDR3 DNA: TGTGCCAGCAGCGGATTAGCGGGAGGGCCCGCAGATACGCAGTATTTT; CDR3 protein: CASSGLAGGPADTQYF
J gene: TRBJ1-2; D gene: NA; clone size: NA; V gene: TRBV18; CDR3 length: 15; CDR3 DNA: TGTGCCAGCTCAAACTCAGGACAGACTAACTATGGCTACACCTTC; CDR3 protein: CASSNSGQTNYGYTF